This is a list of T cell receptor beta chains from one sample in a study of T-cell memory formation after mild COVID-19. TCRdb passed the 5' RACE reads through MiXCR, listing each CDR3 protein once. The data show around 150,000 distinct CDR3 sequences, around a tenth seen once. Sequencing was carried out using PBMCs or a T cell subset sorted from them (not recorded which). The receptors derive from a man between 18 and 29 years old who had mild COVID-19 (a few samples of this study predate the infection). Cell type and time point are not known. The CDR3 runs from the conserved cysteine through the conserved F or W. A D gene is named only where the DNA matches it firmly. Rows may omit the clone size; those that give it use once, few, many or a size class.

CDR3 DNA	CDR3 protein	clone size	J gene	D gene	V gene
TGTGCCAGCAGCGCGCGGGGAAGAGGCAATCAGCCCCAGCATTTT	CASSARGRGNQPQHF	.	TRBJ1-5	.	TRBV6-2/TRBV6-3
TGCGCCAGCAGAACTCCGGGACAGGGCTTGGAAAAACTGTTTTTT	CASRTPGQGLEKLFF	.	TRBJ1-4	TRBD1	TRBV5-1
TGTGCCAGCAGTGAAGCGACAGGGAGTCAGCCCCAGCATTTT	CASSEATGSQPQHF	.	TRBJ1-5	TRBD1	TRBV2
TGTGCCAGCAGGAAAGAAATCGGAGGAAACACTGAAGCTTTCTTT	CASRKEIGGNTEAFF	few	TRBJ1-1	.	TRBV6-2/TRBV6-3
TGCGCCAGCAGCTTGGGTGCGACAGGGAGGGAGACCCAGTACTTC	CASSLGATGRETQYF	.	TRBJ2-5	.	TRBV5-1
TGTGCCAGCAGGGGGACGCCGATAAAGTACTTC	CASRGTPIKYF	few	TRBJ2-7	.	TRBV2
TGTGCCAGCAGCATCGACAGGGATGAGACCCAGTACTTC	CASSIDRDETQYF	.	TRBJ2-5	TRBD1	TRBV7-7
TGTGCCAGCAGCTTGGAGAAAGGGTACACTGAAGCTTTCTTT	CASSLEKGYTEAFF	many	TRBJ1-1	.	TRBV5-4
TGTGCCAGCAGGCGACAGGACTCCTACAATGAGCAGTTCTTC	CASRRQDSYNEQFF	few	TRBJ2-1	.	TRBV5-6
TGTGCCAGCAGGGGACGGGGATCCGGGAGAGAAAAACTGTTTTTT	CASRGRGSGREKLFF	few	TRBJ1-4	.	TRBV6-5
TGTGCCAGCAGCTTTATGGGCAGCAACAAAGCTTTCTTT	CASSFMGSNKAFF	.	TRBJ1-1	.	TRBV11-2
TGTGCCAGCAGTTTAAGGAACAATGAGCAGTTCTTC	CASSLRNNEQFF	.	TRBJ2-1	.	TRBV12-3/TRBV12-4